The T cell receptor (beta chain) described here comes from a study of T-cell reconstitution after alpha-beta-depleted transplantation in children. This clonotype was detected ten times or more. This CDR3 is 15 amino acids long. V dropped 4 bases and J dropped 7; count of bases not matched to a gene: 14. Germline CDR1 reads DFQATT; CDR2 reads SNEGSKA (reference sequence). TCRbeta library construction was performed incorporating unique molecular identifiers. Using its own MiXCR run on the PCR reads, TCRdb lists one record per CDR3 protein. The top ten hold around 18% of the sample, which has 140,000 to 150,000 distinct CDR3 sequences, 8.8% seen once.

The receptor was isolated from a female patient younger than 10 who had a stem cell transplant for congenital amegakaryocytic thrombocytopenia, so the T cells may come from the graft donor. Sequenced material: PBMCs, mostly from graft donor cells, taken 180 days after TCRalphabeta/CD19-depleted stem cell transplant. The chain recombines TRBV20-1 with TRBJ2-7; 9 nucleotides line up with TRBD1. In DNA, the CDR3 is TGCAGTGCTACAGAGTCCGGGACAGGGATACGAGAGCAGTACTTC. This encodes CSATESGTGIREQYF.